The source of this T cell receptor (beta chain) is a study of blood T cell repertoires in COVID-19. Turning to the study itself: In each case, the material was cDNA or gDNA derived from T cells, B-cell-depleted T cells, or PBMCs.

Per the authors' pipeline: Amplified reference gene primers provided the basis for estimating nucleated cell counts. Assay used: immunoSEQ multiplex PCR; TCRdb lists only in-frame clones, some missing. That table gives V, J and clone size, and the DNA gave D and trimming. The table includes 200,000 to 300,000 clones, around four fifths detected once. Germline CDR1 and CDR2: KGHDR and SFDVKD. This CDR3 has 15 amino acids. V shed 4 bases, J shed 3 bases, and the junction held 4 bases outside the gene matches. The sequence came from a man aged 55-75 years with acute or convalescent COVID-19. The chain recombines TRBV24-1 with TRBJ2-3; 9 bases match TRBD2. The sample comprised peripheral blood. Here the CDR3 reads CATSDPSGVTDTQYF. In DNA, the CDR3 is TGTGCCACCAGTGACCCTAGCGGGGTAACAGATACGCAGTATTTT.